This TCR beta chain is drawn from a study of blood T cell repertoires in COVID-19. The junction had 7 bases not matched to a gene; V was cut back by 5 bases and J by 3 bases. Per germline, CDR1 SGHTA and CDR2 FQGNSA. This CDR3 is built from 16 residues. Produced via immunoSEQ multiplex PCR; TCRdb's table is partial and in-frame only. This table has around 110,000 clones, over 75% appearing once. The rearrangement joins TRBV7-2 to TRBJ2-1, with TRBD1 matching 10 bases. The clonotype was recovered from a human donor with active COVID-19. The donor label of this sample is uncertain. The sample consisted of peripheral blood. The chain's CDR3 is CASSPIRDRGYNEQFF. The CDR3 bases are TGTGCCAGCAGCCCAATACGGGACAGGGGCTACAATGAGCAGTTCTTC.